The next 22 T cell receptor beta chains were all read from a single sample in a study of OX40 agonist ivuxolimab in advanced cancers. Here immunoSEQ multiplex PCR was the method, and the copy in TCRdb shows in-frame clones only, minus some. This sample carries more than 100,000 clones, around 91% of them seen once, and the ten largest clones take 0.5% to 0.7%. This sample comprised CD4+ or CD8+ T cells sorted from blood, obtained in a trial of the OX40 agonist ivuxolimab. These receptors were obtained from an adult with an advanced solid tumor such as melanoma, head and neck, liver or kidney cancer.

This sequence joins TRBV7-2 and TRBJ1-1; D is unresolved. The length of the CDR3 is 12 residues. CDR1 is SGHTA, CDR2 FQGNSA, per germline. V lost 0 bases and J 6 bases, leaving 5 bases between the germline ends. The CDR3 nucleotides are TGTGCCAGCAGCTTAGCACGGTCTGAAGCTTTCTTT. Translation: CASSLARSEAFF.

This chain links TRBV7-8 with TRBJ2-5; D gene unclear. In germline, CDR1 is SGHVS, CDR2 FQNEAQ. This CDR3 region has 13 residues. Trimming took 0 bases from V and 4 from J, leaving 6 bases between them. The CDR3 nucleotides read TGTGCCAGCAGCTTAGCGCCAGGAGAGACCCAGTACTTC. Residues: CASSLAPGETQYF.

The rearrangement joins TRBV4-3 to TRBJ1-4; D unresolved. The CDR3 totals 15 residues. The germline V and J ends were trimmed by 2 bases and 0 bases, with 7 bases remaining between them. Germline CDR1 is LGHNA and CDR2 is YSLEER. The DNA for the CDR3 is TGCGCCAGCAGCCAACGGGGATCAACTAATGAAAAACTGTTTTTT. Translation gives CASSQRGSTNEKLFF.

This sequence joins TRBV27 and TRBJ2-7; D remains unclear. This CDR3 comprises 14 residues. Germline CDR1 MNHEY, CDR2 SMNVEV (reference sequence). V lost 0 bases and J lost 0, with 6 bases in between. CDR3 sequence: CASSLSPNSYEQYF. Here the CDR3 DNA reads TGTGCCAGCAGTTTATCCCCGAACTCCTACGAGCAGTACTTC.

This clone has only one observation. The chain employs TRBV19 and TRBJ1-1; D unclear. Trimming pared 0 bases from V and 6 bases from J, leaving 2 bases between. The germline CDR1 and CDR2 sequences are LNHDA and SQIVND (reference sequence). This CDR3 is built from 11 residues. In nucleotides, the CDR3 is TGTGCCAGTAGTATAGAGGCTGAAGCTTTCTTT. Protein sequence: CASSIEAEAFF.

The chain recombines TRBV7-2 with TRBJ1-6; weak D call: TRBD1 (5 bases). This CDR3 has 15 residues. Germline CDR1 reads SGHTA; CDR2 reads FQGNSA. Trimming cost V 4 bases and J 11 bases, with 18 bases left between them. The CDR3 reads CASSSQPGRGPPLHF. The CDR3 DNA reads as TGTGCCAGCAGCTCGCAACCGGGGCGGGGTCCACCCCTCCACTTT.

V usage is TRBV7-9 and J usage is TRBJ2-1; weak D call: TRBD1 (6 bases). The CDR3 length is 12 residues. The V and J ends lost 5 bases and 7 bases respectively, with 9 bases between them. Germline V gene lookup returns CDR1 SEHNR and CDR2 FQNEAQ (reference sequence). The CDR3 reads CASSAQGNEQFF. CDR3 sequence (DNA): TGTGCCAGCAGCGCACAGGGTAATGAGCAGTTCTTC.

The CDR3 coding sequence is TGTGCCAGCAGCTATGGAACTAGCACAGATACGCAGTATTTT. It translates to CASSYGTSTDTQYF. This chain joins TRBV7-2 and TRBJ2-3, with D uncertain. Germline lookup yields CDR1 SGHTA and CDR2 FQGNSA. The CDR3 runs 14 residues. Trimming stripped 4 bases from V and 0 bases from J, with 8 bases between.

This chain joins TRBV28 and TRBJ1-2; no clear D. Trimming removed 3 bases at V and 7 bases at J, with 9 bases between. The CDR3 contains 12 residues. Per the germline V gene, CDR1 is MDHEN and CDR2 is SYDVKM. CDR3 nucleotide sequence: TGTGCCAGCAGTTTGGCCGCCGGTGGCTACACCTTC. Translation gives CASSLAAGGYTF.

This clone was observed a single time. This sequence joins TRBV19 and TRBJ1-6; the D gene is possibly TRBD1 (6 bases). The V gene's germline CDR1 is LNHDA and CDR2 SQIVND (reference sequence). There are 18 residues in the CDR3. Trimming pared 3 bases from V and 7 bases from J, leaving 22 bases between. The CDR3 DNA sequence: TGTGCCAGTAGTATTCGACCGACGAGGAGGGGGGCGAATTCACCCCTCCACTTT. Encoded protein: CASSIRPTRRGANSPLHF.

This rearrangement joins TRBV13 to TRBJ1-3; D remains ambiguous. V lost 6 bases and J 0 bases, leaving 9 bases between the germline ends. This CDR3 has 14 residues. Looked up from germline, CDR1 is PRHDT and CDR2 is FYEKMQ (reference sequence). The CDR3 region has the DNA TGTGCCAGCAGTCCCCGGGACTCTGGAAACACCATATATTTT. Protein product: CASSPRDSGNTIYF.

This clone has a single count. The chain recombines TRBV6-5 with TRBJ2-3; D unclear. The CDR3 runs 14 residues. V was cut by 0 bases and J by 3 bases, with 7 bases left in between. The germline V gene encodes CDR1 MNHEY and CDR2 SVGAGI. CDR3 sequence (DNA): TGTGCCAGCAGTTACTCGGCTAAGACAGATACGCAGTATTTT. It codes for CASSYSAKTDTQYF.

The chain links TRBV10-3 to TRBJ1-3; perhaps TRBD1 as D (6 bases). CDR1 is ENHRY and CDR2 is SYGVKD in the germline V gene. Trimming cost V 7 bases and J 3 bases, with 13 bases left between them. CDR3 size: 14 residues. The CDR3 nucleotides read TGTGCCATCAAATCCGGGGGCGATGGAAACACCATATATTTT. Translated: CAIKSGGDGNTIYF.

This sequence joins TRBV30 and TRBJ2-7; D is perhaps TRBD2 (5 bases). CDR1 is GTSNPN and CDR2 is SVGIG in the germline V gene (reference sequence). Trimming stripped 5 bases from V and 6 bases from J, with 11 bases between. The CDR3 runs 11 residues. This chain's CDR3 is CAWHGVGEQYF. Here the CDR3 DNA reads TGTGCCTGGCACGGGGTTGGCGAGCAGTACTTC. The full variable domain, with the rest looked up from reference TRBV30 and TRBJ2-7, is SQTIHQWPATLVQPVGSPLSLECTVEGTSNPNLYWYRQAAGRGLQLLFYSVGIGQISSEVPQNLSASRPQDRQFILSSKKLLLSDSGFYLCAWHGVGEQYFGPGTRLTVT.

V and J are TRBV5-1 and TRBJ1-1, with D unresolved. The CDR3 contains 13 residues. V gave up 6 bases and J gave up 0 bases, with 9 bases separating them. Germline CDR1 is SGHRS and CDR2 is YFSETQ. The CDR3 region is CASKSGVNTEAFF. In nucleotides, the CDR3 is TGCGCCAGCAAGTCCGGGGTGAACACTGAAGCTTTCTTT.

This chain joins TRBV6-6 and TRBJ2-3; the D gene could be TRBD1 or TRBD2 (6 bases each). V lost 0 bases and J lost 4, with 14 bases in between. The CDR3 totals 16 residues. CDR1 and CDR2 (germline): MNHNY, SVGAGI (reference sequence). The chain's CDR3 is CASSYSGGPGADTQYF. For the CDR3, the DNA is TGTGCCAGCAGTTACTCAGGGGGGCCCGGGGCAGATACGCAGTATTTT.

The table lists this clone with a count of one. V and J are TRBV19 and TRBJ2-1; TRBD2 matches 12 bases. Germline loops: CDR1 LNHDA, CDR2 SQIVND (reference sequence). This CDR3 has 16 amino acids. V shed 3 bases and J 6 bases; nucleotides not matched to a gene: 6. The CDR3 region is CASSIWLAGGPNEQFF. The CDR3 DNA follows: TGTGCCAGTAGTATTTGGCTAGCGGGGGGGCCCAATGAGCAGTTCTTC.

The chain uses TRBV18 and TRBJ2-1; either TRBD1 or TRBD2 may fit D (5 bases each). Per germline, CDR1 KGHSH and CDR2 LQKENI. V lost 1 base and J 2 bases, leaving 12 bases between the germline ends. The CDR3 is 16 residues long. The CDR3 is CASSPLMGPTYNEQFF. In DNA form, the CDR3 reads TGTGCCAGCTCACCACTGATGGGACCCACCTACAATGAGCAGTTCTTC.

This clone has a handful of counts. The chain employs TRBV9 and TRBJ1-6; D remains ambiguous. The CDR3 spans 15 residues. V was shortened by 3 bases and J by 9 bases, with 16 bases between the two germline ends. Germline CDR1 SGDLS, CDR2 YYNGEE. The CDR3 DNA is TGTGCCAGCAGCGCGGACCCCGAATGGGGTTCACCCCTCCACTTT. Its protein product is CASSADPEWGSPLHF.

The rearrangement links TRBV10-3 to TRBJ1-1; D might be TRBD1 (5 bases). V dropped 2 bases and J dropped 5 bases, with 12 bases sitting between them. Looked up from germline, CDR1 is ENHRY and CDR2 is SYGVKD. CDR3 length equals 14 residues. The CDR3 DNA sequence: TGTGCCATCAGTGAGCTGGGAGGGACGACTGAAGCTTTCTTT. Translating gives CAISELGGTTEAFF.

The chain has TRBV18 and TRBJ2-7; no definite D call. Trimming stripped 4 bases from V and 3 bases from J, with 13 bases between. This CDR3 spans 14 amino acids. Germline V gene sequence: CDR1 KGHSH, CDR2 LQKENI. The CDR3 region is CASSRNDKDYEQYF. DNA of the CDR3: TGTGCCAGCTCACGAAACGACAAGGACTACGAGCAGTACTTC.

This rearrangement joins TRBV4-3 to TRBJ1-4; D ambiguous. The germline V gene has CDR1 LGHNA and CDR2 YSLEER. V was shortened by 4 bases and J by 4 bases, with 19 bases between the two germline ends. The CDR3 has 17 amino acids. This CDR3 is CASSRTLRRSDNEKLFF. CDR3 sequence (DNA): TGCGCCAGCAGCCGAACCCTGAGACGGTCGGATAATGAAAAACTGTTTTTT.